This T cell receptor beta chain emerged from a study of human T cells and chemical hapten exposure. Study-level information: 2% DPC was applied to around 2 cm by around 2 cm of upper inner arm skin for sensitization. Patients were given diphenylcyclopropenone on the scalp weekly across the approximately 25-week study. Patches with 0.01% DPC went on the upper back, and the tests were read at 6 days. It was small differences in pooled library volume that mainly caused per-sample TCR yields to vary.

This clonotype was recorded at least ten times. TCRdb re-derived calls from the RACE reads in MiXCR, one entry per CDR3 protein. This table has more than 90,000 distinct CDR3 sequences, roughly 11% appearing once. There are 16 residues in the CDR3. Germline CDR1 reads SGHRS; CDR2 reads YFSETQ. V was clipped by 4 bases and J by 3 bases; unmatched bases: 6. This sample's time point: patch test 2, 6 weeks after DPC sensitization. Treatment defined: therapeutic diphenylcyclopropenone sensitization with weekly scalp DPC. The genes are TRBV5-1 and TRBJ2-5; 13 bases match TRBD2. Sequenced here: whole blood, sampled in connection with sensitization to the hapten diphenylcyclopropenone (DPC). The receptor comes from a woman aged 40 to 49 with alopecia areata. Some clones in this sample may be carry-over from other donors' samples. CDR3 DNA sequence: TGCGCCAGCAGCACCGTGGGGACTAGCGGGAAAGAGACCCAGTACTTC. It specifies CASSTVGTSGKETQYF.